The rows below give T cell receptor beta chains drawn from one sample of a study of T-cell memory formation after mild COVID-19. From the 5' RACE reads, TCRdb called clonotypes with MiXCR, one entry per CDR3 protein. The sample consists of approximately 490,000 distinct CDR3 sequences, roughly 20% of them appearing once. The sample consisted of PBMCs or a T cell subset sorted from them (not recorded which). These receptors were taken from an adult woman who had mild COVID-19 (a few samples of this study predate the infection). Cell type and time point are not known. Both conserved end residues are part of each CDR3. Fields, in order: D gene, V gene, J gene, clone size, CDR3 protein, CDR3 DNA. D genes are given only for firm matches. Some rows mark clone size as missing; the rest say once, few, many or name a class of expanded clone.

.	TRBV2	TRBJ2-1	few	CASSESRFVQFF	TGTGCCAGCAGTGAATCCAGGTTCGTGCAGTTCTTC
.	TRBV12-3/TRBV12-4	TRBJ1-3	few	CASTPKDSSGNTIYF	TGTGCCAGCACCCCCAAGGACAGCTCTGGAAACACCATATATTTT
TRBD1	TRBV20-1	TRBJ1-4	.	CSAREDRGEKLFF	TGCAGTGCTAGAGAAGACAGGGGTGAAAAACTGTTTTTT
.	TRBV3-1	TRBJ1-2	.	CASSRTDYGYTF	TGTGCCAGCAGCCGGACTGACTATGGCTACACCTTC
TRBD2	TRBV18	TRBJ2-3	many	CASSPSGLAGGRSGDTQYF	TGTGCCAGCTCACCAAGCGGACTAGCGGGGGGCCGGTCGGGCGATACGCAGTATTTT
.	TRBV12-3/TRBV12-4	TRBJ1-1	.	CASSPEKLGSTEAFF	TGTGCCAGCAGCCCCGAGAAGCTGGGGAGCACTGAAGCTTTCTTT
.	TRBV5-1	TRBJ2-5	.	CASSLVAGTETQYF	TGCGCCAGCAGCTTGGTTGCGGGAACAGAGACCCAGTACTTC
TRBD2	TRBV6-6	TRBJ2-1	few	CASSYPQSSREGYNEQFF	TGTGCCAGCAGTTACCCCCAAAGCTCGCGGGAGGGGTACAATGAGCAGTTCTTC
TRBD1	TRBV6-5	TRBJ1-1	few	CASSYSRQGRRNTEAFF	TGTGCCAGCAGTTACTCCAGACAGGGGCGGAGGAACACTGAAGCTTTCTTT
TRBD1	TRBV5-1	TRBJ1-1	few	CASSQGTENTEAFF	TGCGCCAGCAGCCAAGGGACAGAGAACACTGAAGCTTTCTTT
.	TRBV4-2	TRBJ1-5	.	CASSQQGWGNQPQHF	TGTGCCAGCAGCCAACAGGGGTGGGGCAATCAGCCCCAGCATTTT
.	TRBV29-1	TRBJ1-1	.	CSVDNEVGNTEAFF	TGCAGCGTTGATAACGAGGTCGGGAACACTGAAGCTTTCTTT
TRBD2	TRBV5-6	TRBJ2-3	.	CASSLGGGVTDTQYF	TGTGCCAGCAGCTTAGGCGGGGGGGTCACAGATACGCAGTATTTT
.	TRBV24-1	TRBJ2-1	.	CATSGSMKDNEQFF	TGTGCCACCAGTGGGAGTATGAAAGACAATGAGCAGTTCTTC
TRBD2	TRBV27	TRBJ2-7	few	CASSYTGPSGSKQYF	TGTGCCAGCAGCTACACAGGGCCCAGCGGGAGTAAGCAGTACTTC
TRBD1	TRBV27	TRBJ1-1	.	CASILRQGWTEAFF	TGTGCCAGCATCTTAAGACAGGGTTGGACTGAAGCTTTCTTT
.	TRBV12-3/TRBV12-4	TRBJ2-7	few	CASSFLVGPGYEQYF	TGTGCCAGCAGTTTTCTCGTCGGACCAGGCTACGAGCAGTACTTC
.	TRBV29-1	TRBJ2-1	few	CSVEDPTYNEQFF	TGCAGCGTTGAAGATCCCACCTACAATGAGCAGTTCTTC
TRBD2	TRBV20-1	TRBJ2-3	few	CSAGIAGFHTDTQYF	TGCAGTGCTGGAATAGCGGGATTTCACACAGATACGCAGTATTTT
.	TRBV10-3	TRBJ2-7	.	CAISAGGVTYEQYF	TGTGCCATCAGTGCAGGGGGGGTAACCTACGAGCAGTACTTC
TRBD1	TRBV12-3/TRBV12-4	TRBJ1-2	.	CASSLALGTETPYGYTF	TGTGCCAGCAGTTTAGCGCTTGGGACAGAAACCCCCTATGGCTACACCTTC
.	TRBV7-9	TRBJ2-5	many	CASRNREEETQYF	TGTGCCAGCAGGAACAGGGAGGAGGAGACCCAGTACTTC
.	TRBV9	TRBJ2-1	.	CASSANGYNEQFF	TGTGCCAGCAGCGCCAACGGGTACAATGAGCAGTTCTTC
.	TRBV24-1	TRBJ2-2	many	CATSDLTDTGELFF	TGTGCCACCAGTGACTTGACCGATACCGGGGAGCTGTTTTTT
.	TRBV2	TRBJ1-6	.	CASSEAGQRSYNSPLHF	TGTGCCAGCAGTGAAGCTGGACAGCGCTCCTATAATTCACCCCTCCACTTT
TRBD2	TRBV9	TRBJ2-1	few	CASSAGTSGISDEQFF	TGTGCCAGCAGCGCGGGGACTAGCGGGATTTCGGATGAGCAGTTCTTC
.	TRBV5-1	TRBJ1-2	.	CASSPDGHSYGYTF	TGCGCCAGCAGCCCCGATGGACACTCCTATGGCTACACCTTC
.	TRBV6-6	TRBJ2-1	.	CAIRDSYNEQFF	TGTGCCATAAGAGATTCCTACAATGAGCAGTTCTTC
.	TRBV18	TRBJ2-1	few	CASSLKLEEGNEQFF	TGTGCCAGCTCACTAAAACTAGAGGAGGGGAATGAGCAGTTCTTC
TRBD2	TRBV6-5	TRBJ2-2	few	CASSHGQGLAGYTGELFF	TGTGCCAGCAGCCACGGACAGGGACTAGCGGGATACACCGGGGAGCTGTTTTTT
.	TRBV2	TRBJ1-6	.	CASYGNSPLHF	TGTGCCAGCTACGGGAATTCACCCCTCCACTTT
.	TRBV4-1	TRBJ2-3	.	CASSASARTDTQYF	TGCGCCAGCAGCGCTAGCGCCCGCACAGATACGCAGTATTTT
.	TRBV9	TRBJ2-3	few	CASSPRAGDGTDTQYF	TGTGCCAGCAGCCCCCGGGCCGGGGACGGCACAGATACGCAGTATTTT
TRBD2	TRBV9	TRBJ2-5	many	CASSASGGAGETQYF	TGTGCCAGCAGCGCAAGCGGGGGGGCGGGAGAGACCCAGTACTTC
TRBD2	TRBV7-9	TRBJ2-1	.	CASSLTSGRFDEQFF	TGTGCCAGCAGCTTGACTAGCGGGAGATTCGATGAGCAGTTCTTC
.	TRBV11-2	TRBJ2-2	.	CASSLSGAGTGELFF	TGTGCCAGCAGCTTATCAGGGGCGGGCACCGGGGAGCTGTTTTTT
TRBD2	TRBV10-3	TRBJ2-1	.	CATGLAGGSNEQFF	TGTGCCACTGGACTAGCGGGAGGTAGTAATGAGCAGTTCTTC
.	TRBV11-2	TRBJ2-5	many	CASSLEAAMGGETQYF	TGTGCCAGCAGCTTAGAGGCAGCGATGGGTGGGGAGACCCAGTACTTC
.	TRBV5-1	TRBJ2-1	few	CASSLVIQNNEQFF	TGCGCCAGCAGCTTGGTGATCCAAAACAATGAGCAGTTCTTC
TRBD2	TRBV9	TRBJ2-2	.	CASSAETDGTLRGVTGELFF	TGTGCCAGCAGCGCGGAAACCGACGGGACTCTCCGGGGGGTCACCGGGGAGCTGTTTTTT
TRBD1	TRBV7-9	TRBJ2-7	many	CASSLQGTGTYEQYF	TGTGCCAGCAGCTTACAAGGGACAGGGACCTACGAGCAGTACTTC
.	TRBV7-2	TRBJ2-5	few	CASSPLVETQYF	TGTGCCAGCAGCCCGCTCGTGGAGACCCAGTACTTC
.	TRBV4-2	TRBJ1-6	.	CASSPLEGVGSPLHF	TGTGCCAGCAGCCCCTTGGAGGGGGTAGGTTCACCCCTCCACTTT
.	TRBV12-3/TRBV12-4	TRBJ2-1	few	CASSPAGLSSYNEQFF	TGTGCCAGCAGTCCTGCGGGCCTTAGCTCCTACAATGAGCAGTTCTTC
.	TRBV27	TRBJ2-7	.	CASSLAGDRVMEYF	TGTGCCAGCAGTTTAGCAGGGGACCGTGTCATGGAGTACTTC
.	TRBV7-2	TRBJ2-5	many	CASSLGGGAKTQYF	TGTGCCAGCAGCTTAGGAGGGGGGGCAAAGACCCAGTACTTC
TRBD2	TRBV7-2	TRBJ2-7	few	CASSPETSGPGFSYEQYF	TGTGCCAGCAGCCCAGAGACTAGCGGGCCAGGTTTCTCCTACGAGCAGTACTTC
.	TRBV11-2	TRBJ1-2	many	CASSPADYGYTF	TGTGCCAGCAGCCCCGCGGACTATGGCTACACCTTC
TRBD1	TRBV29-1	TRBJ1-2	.	CSVRTGADYGYTF	TGCAGCGTGAGGACAGGGGCCGACTATGGCTACACCTTC
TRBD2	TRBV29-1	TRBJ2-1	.	CSVDAGLAGSYNEQFF	TGCAGCGTCGACGCCGGACTAGCGGGATCCTACAATGAGCAGTTCTTC
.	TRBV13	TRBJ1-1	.	CASSSGPTWNTEAFF	TGTGCCAGCAGCTCTGGGCCCACTTGGAACACTGAAGCTTTCTTT